Following are 27 T cell receptor beta chains from one sample sequenced in a study of blood T cells in healthy people across ages. A sample-barcoded 5' primer and a J-beta primer mix were used in a second PCR of roughly 6 to 11 cycles. TCRdb re-called the 5' RACE reads with MiXCR, one entry per CDR3 protein. This sample has approximately 1.5 million distinct CDR3 sequences, with approximately 43% found just once. The specimen sequenced was blood. The origin of the receptors is a woman aged 18-29 years in good health.

This chain uses TRBV25-1 with TRBJ1-1; 7 nucleotides match TRBD1. Trimming at V came to 2 bases and at J to 2 bases, leaving 8 bases not matched to a gene. Germline-derived CDR1 and CDR2 are MGHDK and SYGVNS. CDR3 length: 16 residues. The CDR3 region is CASSEARGTRNTEAFF. In DNA form, the CDR3 reads TGTGCCAGCAGTGAAGCCAGGGGGACCCGAAACACTGAAGCTTTCTTT.

This chain joins TRBV6-5 and TRBJ2-1; D gene uncertain. The end of the DNA fits TRBJ2-7 better, so the J call may be wrong. This CDR3 region has 13 residues. The germline V gene encodes CDR1 MNHEY and CDR2 SVGAGI. The CDR3 DNA sequence: TGTGCCAGCAAATCGGTGGGATACAATGAGCAGTACTTC. Protein product: CASKSVGYNEQYF.

This chain links TRBV12-5 with TRBJ2-1; a possible D gene is TRBD2 (6 bases). V gave up 6 bases and J gave up 7 bases, with 25 bases separating them. The CDR3 runs 17 residues. Germline values: CDR1 LGHNT, CDR2 FRNRAP. CDR3 coding DNA: TGTGCTAGTGGAGGAGGGGACTTAACCCCCTACACAAATGAGCAGTTCTTC. Its translation: CASGGGDLTPYTNEQFF.

This clonotype was counted between two and nine times. V gene TRBV4-1 combines with J gene TRBJ2-7, with D perhaps TRBD1 or TRBD2 (5 bases each). The CDR3 contains 15 residues. The V gene's germline CDR1 is MGHRA and CDR2 YSYEKL. V dropped 6 bases and J dropped 2 bases, with 17 bases sitting between them. The CDR3 region has the DNA TGCGCCAGCAGTCAAACGAGGGGAGTTGCCTACGAGCAGTACTTC. Translation: CASSQTRGVAYEQYF.

In this sample, this clonotype turned up many times. V is TRBV6-5 and J is TRBJ1-6, with 8 nucleotides matching TRBD1. The CDR3 length is 13 residues. The germline V gene encodes CDR1 MNHEY and CDR2 SVGAGI. V shed 6 bases, J shed 9 bases, and the junction held 4 bases outside the gene matches. In DNA form, the CDR3 reads TGTGCCAGCAGCACGGACAGGGCTTCACCCCTCCACTTT. It codes for CASSTDRASPLHF.

About this clonotype: At one boundary the junction diverges from the germline segment, which might be a read error. The V gene is TRBV5-1, the J gene TRBJ2-1; 12 nucleotides match TRBD2. Looked up from germline, CDR1 is SGHRS and CDR2 is YFSETQ. CDR3 length equals 15 residues. The CDR3 region is CAGSLGLAGYNEQFF. In DNA, the CDR3 is TGCGCCGGCAGCTTGGGACTAGCGGGCTACAATGAGCAGTTCTTC. The variable domain in full, with the rest retrieved from reference TRBV5-1 and TRBJ2-1, is KAGVTQTPRYLIKTRGQQVTLSCSPISGHRSVSWYQQTPGQGLQFLFEYFSETQRNKGNFPGRFSGRQFSNSRSEMNVSTLELGDSALYLCAGSLGLAGYNEQFFGPGTRLTVL.

This clonotype was picked up a small number of times. The genes are TRBV6-6 and TRBJ2-3; the match to TRBD2 covers 8 bases. The CDR3 length is 16 residues. V lost 5 bases and J lost 4; bases outside the gene matches: 11. Germline lookup yields CDR1 MNHNY and CDR2 SVGAGI (reference sequence). CDR3 sequence reads: CASSPAGTSGADTQYF. The CDR3 region has the DNA TGTGCCAGCAGTCCGGCCGGGACTAGTGGCGCAGATACGCAGTATTTT.

V is TRBV20-1 and J is TRBJ2-5; 11 positions match TRBD2. V shed 8 bases and J 4 bases; nucleotides not matched to a gene: 9. This CDR3 region has 14 residues. Germline V gene data show CDR1 as DFQATT and CDR2 as SNEGSKA (reference sequence). CDR3 protein: CSTVPGLAVETQYF. The CDR3 DNA reads TGCAGTACTGTACCGGGACTAGCGGTAGAGACCCAGTACTTC.

The V gene is TRBV5-1, the J gene TRBJ2-4; 8 positions agree with TRBD2. The V gene end was trimmed by 4 bases and the J gene end by 2 bases; junction bases not matched to a gene: 8. This CDR3 has 16 residues. From germline, CDR1 is SGHRS and CDR2 YFSETQ. The CDR3 loop reads CASSKDEREPKNIQYF. CDR3 sequence (DNA): TGCGCCAGCAGCAAGGACGAGCGGGAGCCCAAAAACATTCAGTACTTC.

The chain employs TRBV20-1 and TRBJ2-7; 8 bases map to TRBD2. V was pared by 6 bases and J by 7 bases, with 11 bases of the junction left unmatched. This CDR3 contains 13 residues. Germline assignment: CDR1 DFQATT and CDR2 SNEGSKA (reference sequence). The DNA of the CDR3 is TGCAGTGCGAACGGGGGGGACTACAATGAGCAGTACTTC. Translating it yields CSANGGDYNEQYF.

The rearrangement joins TRBV28 to TRBJ2-2; TRBD2 matches 12 bases. The CDR3 has 21 residues. V lost 3 bases and J lost 3; bases outside the gene matches: 17. CDR1 and CDR2 (germline): MDHEN, SYDVKM. The CDR3 coding sequence is TGTGCCAGCAGTTTCTGGACCGGGACTAGCGGGTTCTTTCACGACACCGGGGAGCTGTTTTTT. It codes for CASSFWTGTSGFFHDTGELFF.

The gene calls are TRBV27 and TRBJ2-1, with D perhaps assigned TRBD1 or TRBD2 (5 bases each). The CDR3 sequence is 15 residues long. The germline V gene has CDR1 MNHEY and CDR2 SMNVEV (reference sequence). The V and J ends lost 5 bases and 0 bases respectively, with 11 bases between them. This CDR3 is CASSHGTDSYNEQFF. As DNA, the CDR3 is TGTGCCAGCAGTCACGGGACGGACTCCTACAATGAGCAGTTCTTC.

About this clonotype itself: Germline and junction disagree at one end, which may indicate a read error. The chain links TRBV20-1 to TRBJ2-3; perhaps TRBD1 as D (6 bases). This CDR3 has 13 residues. CDR1 is DFQATT, CDR2 SNEGSKA, per germline (reference sequence). The CDR3 protein is CSARTASTDAQYF. DNA for the CDR3: TGCAGTGCTCGGACAGCTAGCACAGATGCGCAGTATTTT.

This clonotype was seen only a few times. This chain connects TRBV2 to TRBJ1-2; maybe TRBD1 (5 bases). Germline lookup yields CDR1 SNHLY and CDR2 FYNNEI. The V end lost 3 bases, the J end lost 4 bases, and 12 bases lay between the germline ends. The length of the CDR3 is 14 residues. The CDR3 bases are TGTGCCAGCAGTGATCAGGGCCCGGGCTATGGCTACACCTTC. It specifies CASSDQGPGYGYTF.

The chain links TRBV6-4 to TRBJ1-2, with D possibly TRBD1 on 5 matching bases. There are 13 residues in the CDR3. The germline gives CDR1 MRHNA, CDR2 SNTAGT. Trimming stripped 2 bases from V and 6 bases from J, with 10 bases between. CDR3: CASSDVPGHGYTF. In DNA form, the CDR3 reads TGTGCCAGCAGTGACGTGCCAGGGCATGGCTACACCTTC.

The V call is TRBV5-1, the J call TRBJ2-2; D is undetermined. The CDR3 is made up of 14 amino acids. The V end lost 3 bases, the J end lost 4 bases, and 10 bases lay between the germline ends. Germline CDR1 reads SGHRS; CDR2 reads YFSETQ. CDR3 sequence reads: CASSSVISTGELFF. The CDR3 nucleotides are TGCGCCAGCAGCTCAGTAATTTCCACCGGGGAGCTGTTTTTT.

This clonotype was seen a handful of times. The chain employs TRBV9 and TRBJ2-7, with 14 bases fitting TRBD2. The germline V gene has CDR1 SGDLS and CDR2 YYNGEE. The trim removed 8 bases at V and 7 bases at J, leaving 5 bases unmatched. The CDR3 contains 13 residues. The CDR3 sequence: CASGTSGSGEQYF. Here the CDR3 DNA reads TGTGCCAGTGGGACTAGCGGGAGTGGAGAGCAGTACTTC.

The chain carries TRBV3-1 and TRBJ2-2, with D perhaps matching TRBD1 (6 bases). The germline V and J ends were trimmed by 4 bases and 5 bases, with 17 bases remaining between them. CDR1 is LGHDT and CDR2 is YNNKEL in the germline V gene (reference sequence). CDR3 length: 16 residues. CDR3 nucleotides: TGTGCCAGCAGCCCACTTGGGGCCACAGGGACCGGGGAGCTGTTTTTT. Residues: CASSPLGATGTGELFF.

This chain connects TRBV20-1 to TRBJ1-1; 7 bases fit TRBD1. Germline loops: CDR1 DFQATT, CDR2 SNEGSKA (reference sequence). The V segment lost 1 base and the J segment 7 bases; nucleotides outside the gene matches: 15. CDR3 length equals 16 residues. CDR3 bases: TGCAGTGCTAGAGTGCTCGACAGGGAGTCACGGATTGAAGCTTTCTTT. Its protein is CSARVLDRESRIEAFF.

The chain is built from TRBV24-1 and TRBJ2-1; D may be TRBD2 (6 bases). V lost 9 bases to trimming and J lost 3 bases, with 20 bases between them. CDR1 is KGHDR, CDR2 SFDVKD, per germline. The CDR3 runs to 16 residues. DNA of the CDR3: TGTGCCACCGCAGAACTAGCTAGGTCGGACTACAATGAGCAGTTCTTC. Encoded protein: CATAELARSDYNEQFF.

The chain employs TRBV12-3 or TRBV12-4 and TRBJ1-1, with D perhaps TRBD1 (6 bases). The CDR3 runs 15 residues. V lost 3 bases to trimming and J lost 0 bases, with 11 bases between them. The CDR3 loop is CASSLTGSMNTEAFF. As DNA, the CDR3 is TGTGCCAGCAGTTTGACAGGAAGCATGAACACTGAAGCTTTCTTT.

This clonotype was seen just once. This chain joins TRBV7-2 and TRBJ2-3; 13 bases fit TRBD2. The CDR3 sequence is 15 residues long. Germline V gives CDR1 SGHTA, CDR2 FQGNSA. J lost 7 bases, V lost 3 bases, and 4 bases had no gene match. CDR3 DNA sequence: TGTGCCAGCAGCTTGGCGGGGACTAGCGGGAATACGCAGTATTTT. Encoded protein: CASSLAGTSGNTQYF.

This clonotype was seen more than once but under ten times. V is TRBV5-6 and J is TRBJ1-1; 7 positions agree with TRBD1. The CDR3 spans 15 residues. Trimming at V came to 8 bases and at J to 0 bases, leaving 10 bases not matched to a gene. Germline CDR1 is SGHDT and CDR2 is YYEEEE. The CDR3 DNA follows: TGTGCCAGTAGTCCCGGGACAGTCATGAACACTGAAGCTTTCTTT. Residues: CASSPGTVMNTEAFF.

V gene TRBV24-1 combines with J gene TRBJ2-1, with 8 bases fitting TRBD1. The trim removed 4 bases at V and 5 bases at J, leaving 6 bases unmatched. Per germline, CDR1 KGHDR and CDR2 SFDVKD. The CDR3 is 15 amino acids. Written as DNA, the CDR3 is TGTGCCACCAGTGAGAGACAGGGGTCCCACAATGAGCAGTTCTTC. This encodes CATSERQGSHNEQFF.

This clonotype has only a few counts. The genes are TRBV5-1 and TRBJ2-7; no clear D gene. This CDR3 region has 13 residues. CDR1 is SGHRS and CDR2 is YFSETQ in the germline V gene. Trimming pared 4 bases from V and 0 bases from J, leaving 8 bases between. The DNA of the CDR3 is TGCGCCAGCAGCATCGGAGTCTCCTACGAGCAGTACTTC. Residues: CASSIGVSYEQYF.

In this sample, this clonotype turned up a few times. The V and J genes are TRBV21-1 and TRBJ1-4. TRBV21-1 is listed as a pseudogene. This CDR3 is built from 16 residues. The CDR3 DNA is TGTGCCAGCAGCCACAAAGGAGACGGCTATAATGAAAAACTGTTTTTT. Protein: CASSHKGDGYNEKLFF.

This clonotype was seen more than once but under ten times. The J gene is TRBJ2-3, the V gene TRBV6-2 or TRBV6-3; maybe TRBD1 (5 bases). Trimming cost V 0 bases and J 8 bases, with 18 bases left between them. In germline, CDR1 is MNHEY, CDR2 SVGEGT. This CDR3 comprises 16 residues. DNA for the CDR3: TGTGCCAGCAGTTACTCGAAGTCTCAAGGGGCAGGTACGCAGTATTTT. Its translation is CASSYSKSQGAGTQYF.